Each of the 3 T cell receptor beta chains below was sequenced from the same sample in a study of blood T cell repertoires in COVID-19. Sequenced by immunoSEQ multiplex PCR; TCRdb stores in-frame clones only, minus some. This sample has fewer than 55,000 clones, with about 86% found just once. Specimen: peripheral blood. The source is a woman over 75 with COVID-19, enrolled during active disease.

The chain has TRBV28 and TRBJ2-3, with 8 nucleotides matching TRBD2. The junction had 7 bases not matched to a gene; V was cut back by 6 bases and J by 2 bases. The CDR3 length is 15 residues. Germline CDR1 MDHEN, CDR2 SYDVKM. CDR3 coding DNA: TGTGCCAGCAGCCTTGGACTAGCAGTCACAGATACGCAGTATTTT. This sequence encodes CASSLGLAVTDTQYF.

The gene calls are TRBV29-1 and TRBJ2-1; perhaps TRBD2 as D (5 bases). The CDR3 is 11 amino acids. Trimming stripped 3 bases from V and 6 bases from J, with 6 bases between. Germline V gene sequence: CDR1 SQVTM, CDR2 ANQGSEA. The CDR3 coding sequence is TGCAGCGTTGAGAGGGCCAATGAGCAGTTCTTC. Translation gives CSVERANEQFF.

The CDR3 nucleotides read TGTGCCACCAGAACAGGGGAGGGCAATCAGCCCCAGCATTTT. Translating gives CATRTGEGNQPQHF. The rearrangement links TRBV15 to TRBJ1-5, with 7 bases lining up with TRBD1. The germline CDR1 and CDR2 sequences are LNHNV and YYDKDF (reference sequence). V was pared by 6 bases and J by 2 bases, with 4 bases of the junction left unmatched. The CDR3 is 14 residues long. The whole variable domain, filled in from reference TRBV15 and TRBJ1-5, reads DAMVIQNPRYQVTQFGKPVTLSCSQTLNHNVMYWYQQKSSQAPKLLFHYYDKDFNNEADTPDNFQSRRPNTSFCFLDIRSPGLGDTAMYLCATRTGEGNQPQHFGDGTRLSIL.